This T cell receptor beta chain was documented in a study of T cells in localized non-small cell lung cancer. General study findings and limits: Adjacent uninvolved lung tissue had the highest T cell clonality, exceeding tumor. Higher adjacent-lung clonality was associated with shorter survival. Appearance in adjacent lung was seen for a median 57 of the top 100 tumor clones. Since sequencing was restricted to only one region of the tumor, intratumor heterogeneity remains a possibility.

The CDR3 has 16 amino acids. Trimming cost V 4 bases and J 1 base; bases outside gene matches: 7. In germline, CDR1 is MGHRA, CDR2 YSYEKL. Clones were read by immunoSEQ multiplex PCR, and TCRdb kept only the in-frame ones, dropping some. The table has tens of thousands of clones, about 91% seen once. Only a few counts were recorded for this clone. The target antigen is unknown. This specimen consisted of peripheral blood mononuclear cells, obtained before any cancer treatment. The chain couples TRBV4-1 to TRBJ2-5; 9 positions agree with TRBD2. This TCR came from a woman aged 35 to 70 with stage III lung adenocarcinoma. The DNA of the CDR3 is TGCGCCAGCAGCCTAGCAAGACTAGCGGTCCAAGAGACCCAGTACTTC. As protein: CASSLARLAVQETQYF.